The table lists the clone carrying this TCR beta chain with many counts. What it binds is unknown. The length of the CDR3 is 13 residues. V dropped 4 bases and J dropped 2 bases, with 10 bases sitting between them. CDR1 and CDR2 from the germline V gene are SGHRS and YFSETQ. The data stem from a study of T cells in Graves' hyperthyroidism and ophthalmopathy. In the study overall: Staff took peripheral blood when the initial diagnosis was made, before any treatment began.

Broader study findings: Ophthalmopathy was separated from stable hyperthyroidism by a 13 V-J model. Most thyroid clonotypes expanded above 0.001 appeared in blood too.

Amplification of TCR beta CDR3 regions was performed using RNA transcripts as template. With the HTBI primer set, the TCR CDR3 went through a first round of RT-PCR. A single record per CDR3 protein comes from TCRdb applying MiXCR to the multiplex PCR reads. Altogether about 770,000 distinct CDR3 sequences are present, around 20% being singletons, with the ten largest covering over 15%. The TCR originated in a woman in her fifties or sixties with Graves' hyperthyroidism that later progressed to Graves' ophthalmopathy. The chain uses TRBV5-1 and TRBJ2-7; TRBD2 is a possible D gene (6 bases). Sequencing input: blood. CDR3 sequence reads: CASSRESTYEQYF. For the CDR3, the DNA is TGCGCCAGCAGCCGGGAGTCCACCTACGAGCAGTACTTC.